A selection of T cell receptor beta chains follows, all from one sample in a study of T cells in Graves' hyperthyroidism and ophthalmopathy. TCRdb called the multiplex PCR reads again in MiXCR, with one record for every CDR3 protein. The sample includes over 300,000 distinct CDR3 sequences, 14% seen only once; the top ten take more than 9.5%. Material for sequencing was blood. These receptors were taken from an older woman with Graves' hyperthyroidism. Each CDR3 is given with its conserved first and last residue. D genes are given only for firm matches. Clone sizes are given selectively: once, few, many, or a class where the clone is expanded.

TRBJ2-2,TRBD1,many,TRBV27,TGTGCCAGCAGTACTCCGGGACAGGGCACCGGGGAGCTGTTTTTT,CASSTPGQGTGELFF
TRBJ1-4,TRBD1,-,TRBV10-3,TGTGCCATCAATGACGGGACAGCCGGAGAAAAACTGTTTTTT,CAINDGTAGEKLFF
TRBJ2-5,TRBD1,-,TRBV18,TGTGCCGGCTTAAGAGACAGGGCGCAAGAGACCCAGTACTTC,CAGLRDRAQETQYF
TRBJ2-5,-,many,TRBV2,TGTGCCAGCAAGGAGCGGGAAGAGACCCAGTACTTC,CASKEREETQYF
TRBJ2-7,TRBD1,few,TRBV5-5,TGTGCCAGCAGCGTACCCCGGGACAGCCCCTACGAGCAGTACTTC,CASSVPRDSPYEQYF
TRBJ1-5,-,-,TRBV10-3,TGTGCCATCAGTGATTATAGCAATCAGCCCCAGCATTTT,CAISDYSNQPQHF
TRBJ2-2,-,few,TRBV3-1,TGTGCCAGCAGCCACAGCACCGGGGAGCTGTTTTTT,CASSHSTGELFF
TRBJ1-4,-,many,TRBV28,TGTGCCAGCAGTCCCCCTATGGAAGAAAAACTGTTTTTT,CASSPPMEEKLFF
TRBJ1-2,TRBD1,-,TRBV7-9,TGTGCCAGCAGTGAAGGGGGACAGGGAAGCTATGGCTACACCTTC,CASSEGGQGSYGYTF
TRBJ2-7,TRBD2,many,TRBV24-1,TGTGCCACCAGTGATTCGACTAGCGGGAGAAATTACGAGCAGTACTTC,CATSDSTSGRNYEQYF
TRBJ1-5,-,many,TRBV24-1,TGTGCCACCAGTCAGGGAGATCGGCCCCAGCATTTT,CATSQGDRPQHF
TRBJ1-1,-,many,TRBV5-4,TGTGCCAGCAGCTTGGACTTTAACACTGAAGCTTTCTTT,CASSLDFNTEAFF
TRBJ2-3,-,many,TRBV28,TGTGCCAGCGGGGCCATCACAGATACGCAGTATTTT,CASGAITDTQYF
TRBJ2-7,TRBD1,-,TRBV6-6,TGTGCCAGCAGTTACTCGAGGTCGAAGGGACAGGGATCCGAGCAGTACTTC,CASSYSRSKGQGSEQYF
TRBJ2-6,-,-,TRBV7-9,TGTGCCAGCAGTCGGGTGGTCTCTGGGGCCAACGTCCTGACTTTC,CASSRVVSGANVLTF
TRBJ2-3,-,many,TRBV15,TGTGCCACCAGCAGAGATCTCTCCCTCGGGCCGGATACGCAGTATTTT,CATSRDLSLGPDTQYF
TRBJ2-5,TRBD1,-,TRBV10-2,TGCGCCAGCAGGGACAGGGTGAGAGAGACCCAGTACTTC,CASRDRVRETQYF
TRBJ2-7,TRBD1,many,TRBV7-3,TGTGCCAGCAGCCTCTGGGGGACAGGGGCCTACGAGCAGTACTTC,CASSLWGTGAYEQYF
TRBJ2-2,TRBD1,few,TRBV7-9,TGTGCCAGCAGCCGGGACAGCCGGAACGGGGAGCTGTTTTTT,CASSRDSRNGELFF
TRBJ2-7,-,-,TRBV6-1,TGTGCCAGCAGTCCCGGATCCGTATACGAGCAGTACTTC,CASSPGSVYEQYF
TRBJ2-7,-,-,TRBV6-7,TGTGCCAGCAGTGACCCCGACCGGGACACCGCCTACGAGCAGTACTTC,CASSDPDRDTAYEQYF
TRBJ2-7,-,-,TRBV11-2,TGTGCCAGCAGCCAAGGGGTCCTAGCTGGGGGGGAGCAGTACTTC,CASSQGVLAGGEQYF
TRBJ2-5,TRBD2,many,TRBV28,TGTGCCAGCAGTTATATAGCGCGGGAGAATGATCCCCAAGAGACCCAGTACTTC,CASSYIARENDPQETQYF
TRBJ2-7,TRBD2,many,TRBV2,TGTGCCAGCAGTGAGGTGGCTAGCGGGAGGGCAACCGAGCAGTACTTC,CASSEVASGRATEQYF
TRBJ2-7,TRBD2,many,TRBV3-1,TGTGCCAGCAGCCAAGTCTCACTTCGGACTAGGCAACAATACGAGCAGTACTTC,CASSQVSLRTRQQYEQYF
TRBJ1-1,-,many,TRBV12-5,TGTGCTAGTGGCCAAGCCCCCGGCACTGAAGCTTTCTTT,CASGQAPGTEAFF
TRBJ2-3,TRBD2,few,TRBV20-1,TGCAGTGCTAGCCCCAGGGCGGGGGGCACAGATACGCAGTATTTT,CSASPRAGGTDTQYF
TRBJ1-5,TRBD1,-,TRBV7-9,TGTGCCAGCAGCACGGACAGGAGGATAGGTAGCAATCAGCCCCAGCATTTT,CASSTDRRIGSNQPQHF
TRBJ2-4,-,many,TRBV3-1,TGTGCCAGCAGCCGAACACAGGGAACCAAAAACATTCAGTACTTC,CASSRTQGTKNIQYF
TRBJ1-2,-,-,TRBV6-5,TGTGCCAGCAGTTACTCGGGGGGGACAGGCTACACCTTC,CASSYSGGTGYTF
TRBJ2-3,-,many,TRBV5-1,TGTGCCAGCAGCCCCGGACTGGCTAGCACAGATACGCAGTATTTT,CASSPGLASTDTQYF
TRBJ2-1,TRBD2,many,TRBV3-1,TGTGCCAGCAGCCAGGCACTAGCGGGAGTCTACAATGAGCAGTTCTTC,CASSQALAGVYNEQFF